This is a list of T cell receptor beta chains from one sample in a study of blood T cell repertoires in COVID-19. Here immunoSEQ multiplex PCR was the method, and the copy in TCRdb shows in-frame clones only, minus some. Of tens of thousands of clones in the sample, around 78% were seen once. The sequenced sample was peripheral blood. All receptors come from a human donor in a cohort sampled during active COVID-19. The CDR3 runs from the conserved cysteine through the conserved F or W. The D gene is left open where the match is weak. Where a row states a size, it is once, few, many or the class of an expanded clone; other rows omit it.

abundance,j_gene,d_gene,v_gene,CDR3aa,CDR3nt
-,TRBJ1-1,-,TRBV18,CASSPNARQRRTWGTEAFF,TGTGCCAGCTCACCCAATGCAAGACAGCGCCGAACATGGGGCACTGAAGCTTTCTTT
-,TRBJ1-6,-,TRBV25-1,CASSERPGDSPLHF,TGTGCCAGCAGTGAACGGCCGGGTGACTCACCCCTCCACTTT
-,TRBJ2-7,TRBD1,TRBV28,CASSLGTARNEQYF,TGTGCCAGCAGTTTAGGGACAGCCCGAAACGAGCAGTACTTC
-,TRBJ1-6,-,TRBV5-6,CASSEIVPSYNSPLHF,TGTGCCAGCAGCGAGATCGTACCCTCCTATAATTCACCCCTCCACTTT
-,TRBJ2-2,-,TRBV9,CASSVTDDTGELFF,TGTGCCAGCAGCGTCACAGATGATACCGGGGAGCTGTTTTTT
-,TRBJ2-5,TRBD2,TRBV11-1,CASSTGTSVGTQYF,TGTGCCAGCAGTACCGGGACTAGCGTCGGGACCCAGTACTTC
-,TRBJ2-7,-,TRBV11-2,CASSLRLEQYF,TGTGCCAGCAGCCTCAGGCTCGAGCAGTACTTC
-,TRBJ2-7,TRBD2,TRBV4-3,CASSQGGAGNTYEQYF,TGCGCCAGCAGCCAAGGTGGAGCGGGGAATACCTACGAGCAGTACTTC
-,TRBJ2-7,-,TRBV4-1,CASSQDREYEQYF,TGCGCCAGCAGCCAAGATCGCGAATACGAGCAGTACTTC
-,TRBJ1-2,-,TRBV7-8,CASSLERGQIRTYTF,TGTGCCAGCAGCTTAGAACGAGGACAGATTAGAACCTACACCTTC
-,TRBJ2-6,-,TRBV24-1,CATSRGEAGANVLTF,TGTGCCACCAGCAGGGGTGAGGCTGGGGCCAACGTCCTGACTTTC
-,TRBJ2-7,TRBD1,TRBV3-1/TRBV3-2,CASSPRDRGNYEQYF,TGTGCCAGCAGCCCCCGGGACAGGGGTAACTACGAGCAGTACTTC
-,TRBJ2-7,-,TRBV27,CASSTRSPIYEQYF,TGTGCCAGCAGTACCCGGTCCCCTATATACGAGCAGTACTTC
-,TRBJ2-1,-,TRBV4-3,CASSPLGSYNEQFF,TGCGCCAGCAGCCCACTAGGCTCCTACAATGAGCAGTTCTTC
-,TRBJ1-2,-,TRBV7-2,CASSSLLKQDF,TGTGCCAGCAGCTCCTTATTGAAACAGGACTTC
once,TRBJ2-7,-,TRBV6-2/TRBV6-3,CASSTGYEQYF,TGTGCCAGCAGTACAGGGTACGAGCAGTACTTC
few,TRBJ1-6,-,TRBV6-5,CASRPGMYNSPLHF,TGTGCCAGCAGACCGGGAATGTATAATTCACCCCTCCACTTT
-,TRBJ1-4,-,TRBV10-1,CASSESAGLLFF,TGCGCCAGCAGTGAGTCCGCAGGGCTGTTGTTTTTT
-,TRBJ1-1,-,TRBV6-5,CASTGAQVKSTEAFF,TGTGCCAGCACAGGGGCGCAGGTTAAGAGCACTGAAGCTTTCTTT
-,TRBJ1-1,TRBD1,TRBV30,CAWSLPDRGSTEAFF,TGTGCCTGGAGTCTTCCTGACAGGGGATCCACTGAAGCTTTCTTT
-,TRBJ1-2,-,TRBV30,CAWSVRGGIGYTF,TGTGCCTGGAGTGTACGGGGGGGTATTGGCTACACCTTC
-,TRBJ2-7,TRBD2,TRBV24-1,CATSDSSPKGGLEQYF,TGTGCCACCAGTGATTCGTCACCCAAGGGAGGGCTCGAGCAGTACTTC
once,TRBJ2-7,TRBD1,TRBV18,CASSPGQDSKQYF,TGTGCCAGCTCTCCCGGACAGGACTCGAAGCAGTACTTC
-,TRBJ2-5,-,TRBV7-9,CASSPKTEEETQYF,TGTGCCAGCAGCCCCAAGACAGAGGAAGAGACCCAGTACTTC
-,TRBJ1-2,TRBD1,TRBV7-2,CASSFFTTRTGGGGYTF,TGTGCCAGCAGCTTTTTTACTACCAGGACAGGGGGAGGTGGCTACACCTTC
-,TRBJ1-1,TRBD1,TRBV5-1,CASSVGQSNTEAFF,TGCGCCAGCAGCGTGGGACAGTCGAACACTGAAGCTTTCTTT
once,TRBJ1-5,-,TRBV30,CAWSVRGGGNQPQHF,TGTGCCTGGAGTGTACGGGGAGGGGGCAATCAGCCCCAGCATTTT
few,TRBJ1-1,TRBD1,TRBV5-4,CASSPGQLPNTEAFF,TGTGCCAGCAGCCCGGGACAGTTACCGAACACTGAAGCTTTCTTT
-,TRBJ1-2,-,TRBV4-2,CASSQDLRAYGYTF,TGTGCCAGCAGCCAAGACTTGCGGGCCTATGGCTACACCTTC
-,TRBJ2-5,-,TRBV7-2,CASSLGGGDAGTQYF,TGTGCCAGCAGCTTAGGCGGGGGCGATGCGGGGACCCAGTACTTC
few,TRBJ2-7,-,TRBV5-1,CASSFGSSYEQYF,TGCGCCAGCAGCTTTGGGAGCTCCTACGAGCAGTACTTC
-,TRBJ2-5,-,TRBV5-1,CASSLEGRGSYQETQYF,TGCGCCAGCAGCTTGGAGGGGCGCGGTTCGTACCAAGAGACCCAGTACTTC
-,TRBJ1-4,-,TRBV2,CASNLPGTRGEKLFF,TGTGCCAGCAACCTACCAGGGACAAGAGGTGAAAAACTGTTTTTT
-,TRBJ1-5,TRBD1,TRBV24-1,CATSDMGQNQPQHF,TGTGCCACCAGTGATATGGGACAGAATCAGCCCCAGCATTTT
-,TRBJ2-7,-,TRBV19,CASSGWAPYEQYF,TGTGCCAGTAGTGGCTGGGCCCCCTACGAGCAGTACTTC
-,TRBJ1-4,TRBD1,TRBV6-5,CAVRQGIEKLFF,TGTGCTGTGAGACAGGGAATTGAAAAACTGTTTTTT
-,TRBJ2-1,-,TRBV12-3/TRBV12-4,CASTGGAIEQFF,TGTGCCAGCACGGGCGGGGCTATTGAGCAGTTCTTC
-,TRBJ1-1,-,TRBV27,CASKLDGGLMAEAFF,TGTGCCAGCAAGCTGGACGGCGGGCTTATGGCTGAAGCTTTCTTT
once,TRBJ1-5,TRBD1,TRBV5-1,CASSLHPTDRGRNQPQHF,TGCGCCAGCAGCCTTCATCCGACGGACAGGGGCCGCAATCAGCCCCAGCATTTT
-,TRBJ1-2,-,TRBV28,CASSLSRGGYGYTF,TGTGCCAGCAGTTTATCACGGGGAGGGTATGGCTACACCTTC
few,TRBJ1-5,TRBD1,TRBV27,CASSSDRGRQPQHF,TGTGCCAGCAGTTCAGACAGGGGGCGTCAGCCCCAGCATTTT
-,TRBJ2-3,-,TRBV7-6,CASSLGRGTDTQYF,TGTGCCAGCAGCTTAGGACGGGGCACAGATACGCAGTATTTT
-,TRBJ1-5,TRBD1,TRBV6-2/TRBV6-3,CASSHQQGGGDQPQHF,TGTGCCAGCAGTCACCAACAGGGGGGAGGGGATCAGCCCCAGCATTTT
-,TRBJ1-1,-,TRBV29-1,CSVADRSNTEAFF,TGCAGCGTTGCGGACAGATCGAACACTGAAGCTTTCTTT
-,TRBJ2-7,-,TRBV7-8,CASSLNPAYEQYF,TGTGCCAGCAGCTTAAACCCGGCCTACGAGCAGTACTTC
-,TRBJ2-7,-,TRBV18,CASSYRDEQYF,TGTGCCAGCTCCTACCGGGACGAGCAGTACTTC
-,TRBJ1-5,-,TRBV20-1,CSASAGSYSNQPQHF,TGCAGTGCTAGTGCAGGGTCTTATAGCAATCAGCCCCAGCATTTT
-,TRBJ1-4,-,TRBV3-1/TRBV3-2,CASSQGGKLFF,TGTGCCAGCAGCCAAGGAGGAAAACTGTTTTTT
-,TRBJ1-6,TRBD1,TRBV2,CASRVPGQDSPLHF,TGTGCCAGCAGAGTCCCGGGACAGGATTCACCCCTCCACTTT
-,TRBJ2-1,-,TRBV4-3,CASSQGGGGEQFF,TGCGCCAGCAGCCAAGGGGGCGGCGGAGAGCAGTTCTTC
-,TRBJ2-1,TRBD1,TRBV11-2,CASRMTGAGNEQFF,TGTGCCAGCAGGATGACAGGGGCTGGCAATGAGCAGTTCTTC
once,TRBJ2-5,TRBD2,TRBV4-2,CASSPSGAGEETQYF,TGTGCCAGCAGCCCCTCTGGGGCGGGGGAAGAGACCCAGTACTTC
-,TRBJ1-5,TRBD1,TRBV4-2,CASSHLGTENQPQHF,TGTGCCAGCAGTCATCTAGGGACAGAGAATCAGCCCCAGCATTTT
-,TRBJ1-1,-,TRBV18,CASSSDRLGTEAFF,TGTGCCAGCTCTTCAGACAGACTGGGGACTGAAGCTTTCTTT
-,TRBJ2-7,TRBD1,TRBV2,CASSVGPGQGSYEQYF,TGTGCCAGCAGTGTCGGACCGGGACAGGGGTCCTACGAGCAGTACTTC